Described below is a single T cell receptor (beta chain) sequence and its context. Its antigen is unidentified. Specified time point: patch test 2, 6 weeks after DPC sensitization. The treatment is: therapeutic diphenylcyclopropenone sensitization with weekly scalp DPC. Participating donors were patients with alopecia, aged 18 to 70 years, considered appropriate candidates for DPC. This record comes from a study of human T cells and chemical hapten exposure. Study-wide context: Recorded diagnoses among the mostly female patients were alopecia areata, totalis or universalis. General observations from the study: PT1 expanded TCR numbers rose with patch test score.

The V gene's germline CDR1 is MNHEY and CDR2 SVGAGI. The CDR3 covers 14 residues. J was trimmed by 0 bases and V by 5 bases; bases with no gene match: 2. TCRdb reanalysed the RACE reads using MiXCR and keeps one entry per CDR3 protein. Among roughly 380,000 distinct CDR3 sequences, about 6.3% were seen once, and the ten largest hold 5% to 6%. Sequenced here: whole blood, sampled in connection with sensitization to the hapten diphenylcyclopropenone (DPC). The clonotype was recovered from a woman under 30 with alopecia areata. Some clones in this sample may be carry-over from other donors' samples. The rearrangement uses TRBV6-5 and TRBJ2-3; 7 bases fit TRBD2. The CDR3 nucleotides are TGTGCCAGCAGTCTAGCGGATAGCACAGATACGCAGTATTTT. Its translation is CASSLADSTDTQYF.